This T cell receptor beta chain was obtained from a study of blood T cell repertoires in COVID-19. This table comes from immunoSEQ multiplex PCR, and its TCRdb copy is limited to in-frame clones, with some not included. This sample has roughly 96,000 clones; roughly 82% occur once, and the top ten carry approximately 18%. This CDR3 has 13 residues. Per germline, CDR1 KGHSH and CDR2 LQKENI. V dropped 4 bases and J dropped 1 base, with 7 bases sitting between them. The receptor's source is a man at least 80 years old with acute or convalescent COVID-19. The V and J genes are TRBV18 and TRBJ2-5, with D uncertain. The sequenced sample was peripheral blood. The CDR3 loop is CASSRSRQETQYF. The CDR3 DNA is TGTGCCAGCTCACGTTCCCGCCAAGAGACCCAGTACTTC.